The clone carrying this T cell receptor (beta chain) was detected only a few times. What was sequenced were expressed TCRB transcripts, since all of the isolated RNA had been reverse transcribed. Assay used: immunoSEQ multiplex PCR; TCRdb lists only in-frame clones, some missing. The data hold hundreds of thousands of clones, with about 14% observed a single time. These data belong to a study of beta chain features in type 1 diabetes. The sequence came from a man between 18 and 29 years old in good health. Sequenced input: naive CD4+ T cells from blood.

The CDR3 DNA is TGTGCCAGCTCACCAGTCGGACAGCTCTCCTACGAGCAGTACTTC. Protein sequence: CASSPVGQLSYEQYF. The V gene is TRBV18, the J gene TRBJ2-7, with D possibly TRBD1 on 6 matching bases. CDR3 size: 15 residues. Germline values: CDR1 KGHSH, CDR2 LQKENI. Trimming removed 2 bases at V and 0 bases at J, with 11 bases between.